This record covers a single TCR beta chain. This sample is part of a study of cytomegalovirus exposure and HLA in healthy donors. Both 60 Vbeta primers and 13 Jbeta primers went into the PCR. The method was immunoSEQ multiplex PCR; TCRdb's version includes in-frame clones alone and lacks a portion of them. Of more than 100,000 clones listed, over 60% are singletons. Germline V gene lookup returns CDR1 SGHNT and CDR2 YENEEA. Deletions cut 3 bases from V and 8 bases from J, with 8 bases between. This CDR3 is 12 amino acids long. The chain uses TRBV11-3 and TRBJ2-1; weak D call: TRBD2 (5 bases). This clonotype was sampled from a woman aged 40 to 50 in good health and CMV-seropositive. Sequences were obtained from PBMCs. The CDR3 DNA is TGTGCCAGCAGCTTGTTCGGGGATGAGCAGTTCTTC. Translation: CASSLFGDEQFF.